The present TCR beta chain was sequenced within a study of blood T cells in healthy people across ages. Next came a second PCR, run for about 6 to 12 cycles, which used a sample-barcoded 5' primer along with a J-beta primer mix. MiXCR, run by TCRdb on the 5' RACE reads, gives a single entry per CDR3 protein. The data show some 1.1 million distinct CDR3 sequences, more than 30% seen once. This CDR3 region has 16 residues. CDR1 is MNHNY, CDR2 SVGAGI, per germline (reference sequence). The V end was cut by 0 bases, the J end by 6 bases, with 12 bases between. The receptor was isolated from a man younger than 35 in good health. Specimen: blood. The chain combines TRBV6-6 with TRBJ1-6; D might be TRBD1 (5 bases). As DNA, the CDR3 is TGTGCCAGCAGTTACTCCGGAGGACAAATTAATTCACCCCTCCACTTT. Protein product: CASSYSGGQINSPLHF.